This is a list of T cell receptor beta chains from one sample in a study of T cell clones after liver transplantation. Assay: immunoSEQ multiplex PCR; the TCRdb copy retains only in-frame clones and omits some. Of around 120,000 clones listed, less than 95% were seen once; the top ten hold 0.65% to 0.85%. The source material was CD4+ T cells from blood, sampled 12 months after liver transplant. Source of these receptors: a human patient who received a liver transplant. Some of the T cells might come from the graft donor. CDR3s include the opening cysteine and the closing phenylalanine or tryptophan. Fields, in order: clone size, V gene, D gene, J gene, CDR3 protein, CDR3 DNA. A D gene is named only where the DNA matches it firmly. Clone size is stated in some rows and not others, as once, few, many or a class when expanded.

NA,TRBV5-1,NA,TRBJ2-1,CASSTDSQQFF,TGCGCCAGCAGCACTGACAGTCAGCAGTTCTTC
NA,TRBV11-2,TRBD2,TRBJ2-2,CASSSGLAGGWNTGELFF,TGTGCCAGCAGCTCGGGACTAGCGGGAGGATGGAACACCGGGGAGCTGTTTTTT
once,TRBV15,NA,TRBJ2-2,CATSRDGGWTGELFF,TGTGCCACCAGCAGAGATGGGGGATGGACCGGGGAGCTGTTTTTT
NA,TRBV30,NA,TRBJ2-5,CAWSVGRRHQETQYF,TGTGCCTGGAGTGTAGGTCGACGACACCAAGAGACCCAGTACTTC
NA,TRBV7-6,NA,TRBJ2-3,CASSPYSTDTQYF,TGTGCCAGCAGCCCGTATTCAACAGATACGCAGTATTTT
NA,TRBV5-4,NA,TRBJ2-1,CASSAGLVNEQFF,TGTGCCAGCAGCGCAGGATTAGTCAATGAGCAGTTCTTC
NA,TRBV19,TRBD1,TRBJ2-7,CASSPGQVTYEQYF,TGTGCCAGTAGTCCTGGACAGGTTACCTACGAGCAGTACTTC
NA,TRBV28,NA,TRBJ1-5,CASKRLSNQPQHF,TGTGCCAGCAAGCGATTAAGTAATCAGCCCCAGCATTTT
NA,TRBV14,NA,TRBJ2-1,CASSQSKGFNEQFF,TGTGCCAGCAGCCAATCAAAGGGGTTCAATGAGCAGTTCTTC
NA,TRBV7-6,TRBD2,TRBJ2-3,CASSLAAGGPTDTQYF,TGTGCCAGCAGCTTAGCGGCGGGAGGGCCAACAGATACGCAGTATTTT
NA,TRBV5-5,TRBD2,TRBJ2-6,CASSTTPGLAGDGANVLTF,TGTGCCAGCAGCACGACGCCGGGACTAGCGGGAGATGGGGCCAACGTCCTGACTTTC
NA,TRBV5-6,NA,TRBJ2-2,CASSLYRINTGELFF,TGTGCCAGCAGCTTATACAGAATAAACACCGGGGAGCTGTTTTTT
NA,TRBV28,NA,TRBJ2-3,CASSRPDTDTQYF,TGTGCCAGCAGTCGGCCGGACACAGATACGCAGTATTTT
NA,TRBV5-1,NA,TRBJ1-1,CASSNFNMNTEAFF,TGCGCCAGCAGCAACTTTAACATGAACACTGAAGCTTTCTTT
NA,TRBV10-3,TRBD2,TRBJ2-1,CAISGGLAGDEQFF,TGTGCCATCAGTGGCGGACTAGCGGGAGATGAGCAGTTCTTC
once,TRBV19,NA,TRBJ1-5,CASSTGEGGTGPQPQHF,TGTGCCAGTAGTACCGGAGAAGGAGGTACAGGGCCTCAGCCCCAGCATTTT
NA,TRBV13,NA,TRBJ2-2,CASSPAPTGELFF,TGTGCCAGCAGCCCCGCACCGACCGGGGAGCTGTTTTTT
NA,TRBV18,NA,TRBJ2-7,CASSPPGLGSSENEQYF,TGTGCCAGCTCACCACCGGGTTTAGGGTCCTCGGAGAACGAGCAGTACTTC
few,TRBV10-1,NA,TRBJ1-3,CASSATSGNTIYF,TGCGCCAGCAGCGCAACTTCTGGAAACACCATATATTTT
NA,TRBV19,NA,TRBJ2-7,CANRHAGVLKSSYEQYF,TGTGCCAACCGACACGCTGGGGTGCTTAAGAGCTCCTACGAGCAGTACTTC
once,TRBV5-1,TRBD1,TRBJ2-7,CASSLVGQGFNEQYF,TGCGCCAGCAGCTTGGTAGGACAGGGGTTTAACGAGCAGTACTTC
NA,TRBV7-8,TRBD1,TRBJ1-1,CASSRDRGVEAFF,TGTGCCAGCAGCCGGGACAGGGGTGTTGAAGCTTTCTTT
NA,TRBV6-6,TRBD1,TRBJ1-3,CASSSGQVGNTIYF,TGTGCCAGCAGCTCGGGACAGGTTGGAAACACCATATATTTT
NA,TRBV2,NA,TRBJ2-1,CASSSSVYNEQFF,TGTGCCAGCAGCTCTAGCGTCTACAATGAGCAGTTCTTC
once,TRBV10-3,NA,TRBJ1-1,CAISVQGRGPGPEAFF,TGTGCCATCAGTGTGCAGGGTAGGGGCCCGGGACCTGAAGCTTTCTTT
NA,TRBV11-2,NA,TRBJ1-5,CASSPARGAGQPQHF,TGTGCCAGCAGCCCAGCCCGGGGGGCCGGACAGCCCCAGCATTTT
NA,TRBV15,NA,TRBJ1-3,CATSRTAYSGNTIYF,TGTGCCACCAGCAGAACAGCGTACTCTGGAAACACCATATATTTT
NA,TRBV7-2,NA,TRBJ2-3,CASSLALGTDTQYF,TGTGCCAGCAGCTTAGCGCTTGGCACAGATACGCAGTATTTT
NA,TRBV5-1,NA,TRBJ1-4,CASSPSRLGNEKLFF,TGCGCCAGCAGCCCGTCTAGGTTGGGTAATGAAAAACTGTTTTTT
NA,TRBV29-1,NA,TRBJ2-3,CSVGVGATDTQYF,TGCAGCGTTGGGGTAGGTGCCACAGATACGCAGTATTTT
few,TRBV5-4,TRBD1,TRBJ1-1,CASSGDRGVNTEAFF,TGTGCCAGCAGTGGGGACAGGGGGGTGAACACTGAAGCTTTCTTT
NA,TRBV5-1,NA,TRBJ1-4,CASSLGQLNEKLFF,TGCGCCAGCAGCTTGGGACAGCTTAATGAAAAACTGTTTTTT
NA,TRBV23-1,NA,TRBJ2-2,CASSQTRRGTGELFF,TGCGCCAGCAGTCAAACGCGTCGGGGGACCGGGGAGCTGTTTTTT
once,TRBV18,NA,TRBJ2-1,CASSPFYKAEQFF,TGTGCCAGCTCACCCTTTTACAAGGCTGAGCAGTTCTTC
once,TRBV15,NA,TRBJ2-5,CATRGKAEETQYF,TGTGCCACCAGAGGAAAAGCGGAAGAGACCCAGTACTTC
NA,TRBV4-3,NA,TRBJ2-2,CASSQDERETGELFF,TGCGCCAGCAGCCAAGATGAACGGGAGACCGGGGAGCTGTTTTTT
NA,TRBV5-1,TRBD2,TRBJ2-4,CASSSARERNIQYF,TGCGCCAGCAGCTCGGCGCGGGAGAGAAACATTCAGTACTTC
NA,TRBV5-8,TRBD2,TRBJ2-5,CASSSQLAGFATQYF,TGTGCCAGCAGCTCCCAACTAGCGGGCTTTGCGACCCAGTACTTC
NA,TRBV28,NA,TRBJ2-5,CASSVVGETQYF,TGTGCCAGCAGTGTCGTGGGGGAGACCCAGTACTTC
NA,TRBV10-1,TRBD2,TRBJ2-1,CASVGWEGREGSEQFF,TGCGCCAGCGTTGGATGGGAGGGACGGGAGGGAAGTGAGCAGTTCTTC
NA,TRBV6-1,TRBD1,TRBJ1-1,CASSAQQGARTEAFF,TGTGCCAGCAGTGCACAACAGGGGGCGAGGACTGAAGCTTTCTTT
once,TRBV7-2,NA,TRBJ2-3,CASSLAGFTGTQYF,TGTGCCAGCAGCTTAGCTGGGTTCACAGGTACGCAGTATTTT
NA,TRBV28,NA,TRBJ2-7,CASSGVGNEQYF,TGTGCCAGCAGCGGAGTAGGGAACGAGCAGTACTTC
NA,TRBV15,TRBD1,TRBJ2-1,CATSGEGQGSYNEQFF,TGTGCCACCAGCGGAGAGGGACAGGGCTCCTACAATGAGCAGTTCTTC
once,TRBV7-9,NA,TRBJ2-2,CASSSSGVDGELFF,TGTGCCAGCAGCTCGTCGGGGGTTGACGGGGAGCTGTTTTTT
NA,TRBV18,NA,TRBJ1-2,CASSPRGQEDGYTF,TGTGCCAGCTCACCACGGGGGCAAGAAGATGGCTACACCTTC
NA,TRBV5-1,TRBD1,TRBJ2-1,CASSHGTGHVGEQFF,TGCGCCAGCAGCCACGGGACAGGGCACGTAGGTGAGCAGTTCTTC
NA,TRBV4-2,NA,TRBJ1-1,CASSQDQAGENTEAFF,TGTGCCAGCAGCCAAGATCAGGCAGGGGAAAACACTGAAGCTTTCTTT
NA,TRBV27,NA,TRBJ2-5,CASSWGETQYF,TGTGCCAGCAGTTGGGGGGAGACCCAGTACTTC
once,TRBV9,NA,TRBJ1-5,CASSVDGGINQPQHF,TGTGCCAGCAGCGTAGATGGGGGTATCAATCAGCCCCAGCATTTT
NA,TRBV29-1,TRBD1,TRBJ1-1,CSVVSRGDTEAFF,TGCAGCGTTGTGTCCAGGGGGGACACTGAAGCTTTCTTT
NA,TRBV2,NA,TRBJ2-2,CASKTQGYGGELFF,TGTGCCAGCAAAACCCAGGGGTACGGCGGGGAGCTGTTTTTT
NA,TRBV5-1,TRBD2,TRBJ2-1,CASSPGLAASYNEQFF,TGCGCCAGCAGCCCAGGACTAGCGGCCTCCTACAATGAGCAGTTCTTC
NA,TRBV28,NA,TRBJ1-2,CASSSPGTALNYGYTF,TGTGCCAGCAGCTCCCCCGGGACGGCCCTTAACTATGGCTACACCTTC
NA,TRBV19,NA,TRBJ1-5,CASSLPANQPQHF,TGTGCCAGTAGTCTCCCAGCAAATCAGCCCCAGCATTTT
once,TRBV5-1,TRBD1,TRBJ2-5,CASSLGDRDQGTQYF,TGCGCCAGCAGCTTGGGGGACAGGGACCAAGGGACCCAGTACTTC